The present T cell receptor beta chain was sequenced within a study of blood T cell repertoires in COVID-19. Study at large: Acute-phase and convalescent COVID-19 samples originated in the United States, Italy and Spain. From T cells, B-cell-depleted T cells, or PBMCs came the material, which was cDNA or gDNA.

Authors' processing steps: Estimates of nucleated cell counts were drawn from the amplification of reference gene primers. The repertoire was sequenced with immunoSEQ multiplex PCR; TCRdb's copy has only in-frame clones and lacks some. That table is the source of V, J and clone size, and D and trimming were worked out from the DNA. The data contain 200,000 to 250,000 clones, roughly 88% of them singletons. The CDR3 covers 16 residues. V gave up 6 bases and J gave up 3 bases, with 19 bases separating them. Germline V CDR1 and CDR2: ENHRY, SYGVKD. The receptor was derived from a man at least 80 years old with acute or convalescent COVID-19. The sequencing input was peripheral blood. This rearrangement joins TRBV10-3 to TRBJ2-3, with D perhaps matching TRBD2 (7 bases). The CDR3 reads CAISYLAEGGTDTQYF. The CDR3 DNA follows: TGTGCCATCAGCTATCTAGCGGAGGGGGGGACAGATACGCAGTATTTT.